The 22 T cell receptor beta chains below were found in one sample sequenced in a study of cytomegalovirus exposure and HLA in healthy donors. The PCR ran on 60 Vbeta and 13 Jbeta primers. Assay used: immunoSEQ multiplex PCR; TCRdb lists only in-frame clones, some missing. The sample comprises hundreds of thousands of clones, about 75% of which are singletons, and less than 2% rests with the top ten. The material sequenced was PBMCs. These receptors were taken from a woman in her 30s in good health and CMV-seronegative.

V gene TRBV11-3 combines with J gene TRBJ2-7; D is perhaps TRBD1 (5 bases). The CDR3 is 16 residues long. Trimming took off 4 bases at V and 3 bases at J, with 19 bases between the two ends. CDR1 and CDR2 from the germline V gene are SGHNT and YENEEA. The CDR3 protein is CASSSRLMDNRYEQYF. In nucleotides, the CDR3 is TGTGCCAGCAGCTCCCGTTTGATGGACAACCGCTACGAGCAGTACTTC.

The V call is TRBV9, the J call TRBJ1-4; maybe TRBD1 (5 bases). The CDR3 runs to 14 residues. Germline CDR1 and CDR2: SGDLS and YYNGEE. Trimming took off 3 bases at V and 2 bases at J, with 8 bases between the two ends. This CDR3 reads CASSGGETNEKLFF. CDR3 sequence (DNA): TGTGCCAGCAGCGGGGGGGAGACTAATGAAAAACTGTTTTTT.

V is TRBV19 and J is TRBJ1-1, with TRBD1 as a possible D gene (5 bases). Germline CDR1 is LNHDA and CDR2 is SQIVND (reference sequence). The ends were cut back, 2 bases at V and 4 bases at J, with 14 bases in the middle. The CDR3 is 15 residues long. CDR3 sequence reads: CASSIYQGFGTEAFF. The CDR3 DNA is TGTGCCAGTAGTATATACCAGGGTTTTGGCACTGAAGCTTTCTTT.

This chain joins TRBV6-1 and TRBJ2-7; TRBD2 is a possible D gene (5 bases). The CDR3 contains 14 residues. The V and J ends lost 5 bases and 3 bases respectively, with 14 bases between them. The germline V gene has CDR1 MNHNS and CDR2 SASEGT. The CDR3, as DNA: TGTGCCAGCAGTCCCCTCCGCGGACTCTACGAGCAGTACTTC. Translation gives CASSPLRGLYEQYF.

This chain connects TRBV4-1 to TRBJ2-7; maybe TRBD1 (7 bases). The V gene's germline CDR1 is MGHRA and CDR2 YSYEKL. CDR3 length equals 15 residues. V shed 0 bases and J shed 5 bases, with 14 bases lying between them. CDR3 nucleotides: TGCGCCAGCAGCCAAGATGGCCAGGGGGGCAACGAGCAGTACTTC. Translation gives CASSQDGQGGNEQYF.

This chain links TRBV6-5 with TRBJ2-1; 7 bases map to TRBD1. Germline V gene data show CDR1 as MNHEY and CDR2 as SVGAGI. This CDR3 spans 14 amino acids. Trimming removed 5 bases from V and 8 bases from J; junction bases left unmatched: 9. Here the CDR3 reads CASSTRDRGHEQFF. The CDR3, as DNA: TGTGCCAGCAGTACCAGGGACAGAGGCCATGAGCAGTTCTTC.

This clone has only one observation. This chain uses TRBV5-1 with TRBJ2-1; TRBD1 matches 7 bases. V lost 4 bases to trimming and J lost 2 bases; unmatched junction nucleotides: 6. The CDR3 is made up of 15 amino acids. Per germline, CDR1 SGHRS and CDR2 YFSETQ. CDR3 amino acids: CASSAGTAPYNEQFF. DNA of the CDR3: TGCGCCAGCAGCGCAGGGACAGCACCCTACAATGAGCAGTTCTTC.

This clone was seen more than once but under ten times. This chain links TRBV6-6 with TRBJ2-7; D is unclear. V was clipped by 5 bases and J by 2 bases, with 10 bases between them. The germline gives CDR1 MNHNY, CDR2 SVGAGI (reference sequence). The CDR3 is 13 residues long. The CDR3 nucleotides are TGTGCCAGCAGTCCCTCTCCGGCCTACGAGCAGTACTTC. Amino acids: CASSPSPAYEQYF.

Points on this clone: The same CDR3 arises from other DNA sequences in this sample as well. J is TRBJ1-1 and V is TRBV4-1; the D gene is possibly TRBD1 (5 bases). There are 17 residues in the CDR3. Germline CDR1 and CDR2: MGHRA and YSYEKL. The ends were cut back, 2 bases at V and 5 bases at J, with 21 bases in the middle. The CDR3 is CASSQPVQESRGTEAFF. CDR3 in DNA: TGCGCCAGCAGCCAACCCGTCCAGGAGTCCCGGGGGACTGAAGCTTTCTTT.

The rearrangement uses TRBV19 and TRBJ2-2; 7 nucleotides agree with TRBD2. CDR3 size: 16 residues. Germline V CDR1 and CDR2: LNHDA, SQIVND (reference sequence). V was clipped by 3 bases and J by 3 bases; unmatched bases: 7. CDR3 sequence: CASSIRGSPHTGELFF. The CDR3 DNA follows: TGTGCCAGTAGTATCCGCGGGAGTCCCCACACCGGGGAGCTGTTTTTT.

The chain is built from TRBV30 and TRBJ2-2; possible D gene TRBD1, 5 bases. The CDR3 runs 12 residues. Germline CDR1 and CDR2: GTSNPN and SVGIG (reference sequence). V was pared by 1 base and J by 8 bases, with 8 bases between. The CDR3 reads CAWSARVGELFF. CDR3 sequence (DNA): TGTGCCTGGAGTGCCAGGGTGGGGGAGCTGTTTTTT.

The V and J genes are TRBV7-8 and TRBJ2-7; the match to TRBD2 covers 12 bases. The CDR3 runs 15 residues. The trim removed 1 base at V and 2 bases at J, leaving 0 bases unmatched. Germline CDR1 and CDR2: SGHVS and FQNEAQ. The CDR3 DNA is TGTGCCAGCAGCTTAGGACTAGCGGGGGCCTACGAGCAGTACTTC. Translated: CASSLGLAGAYEQYF.

This rearrangement joins TRBV7-3 to TRBJ1-5; TRBD1 agrees at 7 bases. The V gene end was trimmed by 5 bases and the J gene end by 5 bases; junction bases not matched to a gene: 6. CDR1 is SGHTA, CDR2 FQGTGA, per germline. This CDR3 comprises 14 residues. CDR3 coding DNA: TGTGCCAGCAGCACAGGGGAAGTTGATCAGCCCCAGCATTTT. Translation gives CASSTGEVDQPQHF.

The chain has TRBV7-9 and TRBJ2-5, with 7 nucleotides matching TRBD2. Germline CDR1 reads SEHNR; CDR2 reads FQNEAQ (reference sequence). After removal of 4 bases from V and 1 base from J, the junction contained 3 bases not matched to a gene. The CDR3 loop spans 14 amino acids. The CDR3 nucleotides read TGTGCCAGCAGCTCACTAGCGATCCAAGAGACCCAGTACTTC. Translating gives CASSSLAIQETQYF.

The V gene is TRBV4-2, the J gene TRBJ1-3, with a weak D call TRBD1 (5 bases). CDR3 length equals 19 residues. V gave up 0 bases and J gave up 0 bases, with 18 bases separating them. CDR1 and CDR2 (germline): LGHNA, YNFKEQ. The CDR3 spells CASSQDWGESRLSGNTIYF. The CDR3 region has the DNA TGTGCCAGCAGCCAAGACTGGGGGGAAAGCCGACTCTCTGGAAACACCATATATTTT.

The gene calls are TRBV7-8 and TRBJ2-7, with a tentative D call TRBD1 (5 bases). Germline V gives CDR1 SGHVS, CDR2 FQNEAQ. This CDR3 contains 15 residues. V lost 1 base to trimming and J lost 2 bases, with 12 bases between them. The CDR3 bases are TGTGCCAGCAGCTTAGTAGTAGGCAGGGCCTACGAGCAGTACTTC. It encodes CASSLVVGRAYEQYF.

The chain employs TRBV19 and TRBJ2-1, with TRBD2 identical over 10 bases. V lost 7 bases to trimming and J lost 7 bases; unmatched junction nucleotides: 7. This CDR3 comprises 14 residues. Germline CDR1 reads LNHDA; CDR2 reads SQIVND (reference sequence). The CDR3 is CASMETSGRNEQFF. Written as DNA, the CDR3 is TGTGCCAGTATGGAGACTAGCGGGCGTAATGAGCAGTTCTTC. The variable domain in full, completed from reference TRBV19 and TRBJ2-1, reads DGGITQSPKYLFRKEGQNVTLSCEQNLNHDAMYWYRQDPGQGLRLIYYSQIVNDFQKGDIAEGYSVSREKKESFPLTVTSAQKNPTAFYLCASMETSGRNEQFFGPGTRLTVL.

This clone was recorded a few times. This chain joins TRBV19 and TRBJ1-1, with D possibly matching TRBD1 (5 bases). Per the germline V gene, CDR1 is LNHDA and CDR2 is SQIVND (reference sequence). The CDR3 spans 13 residues. Trimming pared 1 base from V and 6 bases from J, leaving 9 bases between. The CDR3 DNA sequence: TGTGCCAGTAGTATAGTAGGCAGGGCTGAAGCTTTCTTT. Protein product: CASSIVGRAEAFF. The full variable domain, with the rest looked up from reference TRBV19 and TRBJ1-1, is DGGITQSPKYLFRKEGQNVTLSCEQNLNHDAMYWYRQDPGQGLRLIYYSQIVNDFQKGDIAEGYSVSREKKESFPLTVTSAQKNPTAFYLCASSIVGRAEAFFGQGTRLTVV.

The chain has TRBV5-4 and TRBJ1-2; unclear D gene. The V gene lost 4 bases and the J gene lost 3 bases, with 7 bases spanning the gap. Germline values: CDR1 SGHNT, CDR2 YYREEE (reference sequence). There are 12 residues in the CDR3. The DNA of the CDR3 is TGTGCCAGCAGCGACGGGGACTATGGCTACACCTTC. Protein sequence: CASSDGDYGYTF.

This clone was observed once. The V gene is TRBV6-1, the J gene TRBJ1-1; D is unclear. Germline V CDR1 and CDR2: MNHNS, SASEGT. With 6 bases removed from V and 3 bases from J, the gap between germline ends came to 14 bases. This CDR3 contains 14 residues. The CDR3, as DNA: TGTGCCAGCAGCCCCGCCCCGGGGTACACTGAAGCTTTCTTT. This codes for CASSPAPGYTEAFF.

The table lists this clone with a few counts. The chain recombines TRBV5-1 with TRBJ2-1; 9 bases agree with TRBD2. This CDR3 spans 14 amino acids. The V gene's germline CDR1 is SGHRS and CDR2 YFSETQ. J was trimmed by 9 bases and V by 1 base; bases with no gene match: 5. In DNA form, the CDR3 reads TGCGCCAGCAGCTTGACTAGCGGGCGAGGTGAGCAGTTCTTC. Its translation: CASSLTSGRGEQFF.

The chain joins TRBV9 to TRBJ1-3; D call uncertain. Germline CDR1 reads SGDLS; CDR2 reads YYNGEE. CDR3 size: 13 residues. V was pared by 4 bases and J by 0 bases, with 5 bases between. The CDR3 is CASSYNSGNTIYF. The CDR3 bases are TGTGCCAGCAGCTACAACTCTGGAAACACCATATATTTT.